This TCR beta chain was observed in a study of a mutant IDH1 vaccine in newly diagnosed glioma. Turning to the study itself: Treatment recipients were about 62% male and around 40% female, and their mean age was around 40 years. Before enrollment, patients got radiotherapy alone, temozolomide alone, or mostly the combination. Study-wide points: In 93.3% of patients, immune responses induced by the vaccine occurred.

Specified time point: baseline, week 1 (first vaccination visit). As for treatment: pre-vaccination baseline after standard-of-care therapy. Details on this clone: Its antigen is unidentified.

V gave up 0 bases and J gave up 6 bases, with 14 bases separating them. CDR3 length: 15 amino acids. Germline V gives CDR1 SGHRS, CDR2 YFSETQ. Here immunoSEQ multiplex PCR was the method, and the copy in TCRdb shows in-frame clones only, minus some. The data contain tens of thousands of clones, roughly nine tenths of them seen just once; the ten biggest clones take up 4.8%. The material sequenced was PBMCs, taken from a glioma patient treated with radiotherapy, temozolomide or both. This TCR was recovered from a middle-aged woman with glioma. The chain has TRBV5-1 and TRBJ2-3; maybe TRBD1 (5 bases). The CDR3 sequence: CASSLDGHFSDTQYF. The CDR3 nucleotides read TGCGCCAGCAGCTTGGACGGACATTTCTCTGATACGCAGTATTTT.